The clone carrying this T cell receptor (beta chain) was counted at least ten times. Trimming removed 7 bases from V and 9 bases from J, with 16 bases in between. Germline V gene sequence: CDR1 MDHEN, CDR2 SYDVKM. There are 12 residues in the CDR3. The time point was: persistent/refractory GD, antithyroid drugs over 5 years with positive TRAb. Generation of the TCR library employed RNA extracted from PBMCs. The data derive from a study of regulatory T cells in long-lasting Graves disease. Construction of the TCR beta libraries employed iRepertoire HTBI primers in conjunction with Arm-PCR of CDR3 regions. TCRdb reprocessed the multiplex PCR reads with MiXCR, giving one entry per CDR3 protein. Among about 470,000 distinct CDR3 sequences listed, around a fifth were seen once.

Source: peripheral blood mononuclear cells (PBMCs), taken when the disease was refractory, from a patient treated with antithyroid drugs. This sequence originates from a female donor with Graves disease. The genes are TRBV28 and TRBJ2-7; D may be TRBD1 or TRBD2 (6 bases each). The chain's CDR3 is CASTSGGQGQYF. CDR3 DNA: TGTGCCAGCACTAGTGGGGGGCAGGGGCAGTACTTC.